This T cell receptor (beta chain) was sequenced for a study of blood T cell repertoires in COVID-19. In the study overall: COVID-19 samples collected from the United States, Italy and Spain covered acute and convalescent phases. Sample material is recorded as cDNA or gDNA derived from T cells, B-cell-depleted T cells, or PBMCs.

Assignment of participants to cohorts was predicated upon participant-reported clinical history. In the authors' methods: Estimation of nucleated cell counts relied on the amplification of reference gene primers. TCRdb keeps only in-frame clones here, not all; method: immunoSEQ multiplex PCR. V and J calls and clone size are as listed in that table; D and trimming were resolved from the DNA. The profile covers roughly 250,000 clones, with 88% appearing a single time and 0.95% to 1.5% taken by the ten largest. The receptor was isolated from a woman between 40 and 55 years old with acute COVID-19. Sequencing was done on a sample of PBMCs or T cells enriched from blood (not recorded which).

CDR3 sequence reads: CASSFTDYGYTF. In DNA, the CDR3 is TGTGCCAGCAGTTTTACAGACTATGGCTACACCTTC. This chain connects TRBV28 to TRBJ1-2; D remains ambiguous. The CDR3 spans 12 residues. Trimming took 3 bases from V and 3 from J, leaving 5 bases between them. Germline loops: CDR1 MDHEN, CDR2 SYDVKM.